Listed here is a single TCR beta chain. The sample comes from a study of blood T cell repertoires in COVID-19. V lost 2 bases, J lost 0 bases, and 2 bases stayed unmatched. The CDR3 is 16 residues long. The germline gives CDR1 KGHSH, CDR2 LQKENI. Using immunoSEQ multiplex PCR, the repertoire was profiled, and TCRdb retains in-frame clones only, with some absent. The sample has about 120,000 clones; 65% to 90% are singletons. The chain employs TRBV18 and TRBJ1-2; TRBD1 agrees at 11 bases. The sequence came from a human donor in a cohort sampled during active COVID-19. Sequences were obtained from peripheral blood. The CDR3 sequence: CASSPGTGGTNYGYTF. As DNA, the CDR3 is TGTGCCAGCTCACCAGGGACAGGGGGTACTAACTATGGCTACACCTTC.